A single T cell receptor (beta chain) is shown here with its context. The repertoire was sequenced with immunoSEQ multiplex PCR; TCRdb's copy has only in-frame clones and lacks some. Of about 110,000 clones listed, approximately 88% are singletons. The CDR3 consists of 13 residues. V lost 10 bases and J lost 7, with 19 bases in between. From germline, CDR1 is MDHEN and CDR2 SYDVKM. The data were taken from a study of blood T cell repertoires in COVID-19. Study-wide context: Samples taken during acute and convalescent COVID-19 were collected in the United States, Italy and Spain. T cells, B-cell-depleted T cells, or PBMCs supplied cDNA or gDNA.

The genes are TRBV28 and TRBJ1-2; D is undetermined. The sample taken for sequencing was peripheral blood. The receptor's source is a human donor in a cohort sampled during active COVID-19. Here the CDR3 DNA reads TGTGCCACCACCCTGATGACTGGGTTTGGCTACACCTTC. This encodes CATTLMTGFGYTF.